A selection of T cell receptor beta chains follows, all from one sample in a study of cytomegalovirus exposure and HLA in healthy donors. Using immunoSEQ multiplex PCR, the repertoire was profiled, and TCRdb retains in-frame clones only, with some absent. The profile shows roughly 100,000 clones, around 83% of them singletons. Sequenced input: PBMCs. The receptors here all came from a female donor in good health and CMV-seropositive. Both conserved end residues are part of each CDR3. D genes are given only for firm matches. Not all rows give a size; the values are once, few, many and, for expanded clones, a class.

j_call	d_call	clone_size	v_call	cdr3_aa	cdr3_nt
TRBJ1-1	NA	NA	TRBV6-5	CASSYRGHLMNTEAFF	TGTGCCAGCAGTTATCGCGGACACCTCATGAACACTGAAGCTTTCTTT
TRBJ2-5	NA	NA	TRBV29-1	CSVEAGFRETQYF	TGCAGCGTTGAAGCAGGGTTCCGCGAGACCCAGTACTTC
TRBJ2-5	TRBD1	once	TRBV2	CASGGQGVGETQYF	TGTGCCAGCGGGGGACAGGGCGTGGGTGAGACCCAGTACTTC
TRBJ1-6	NA	NA	TRBV29-1	CSVGAREYSPLHF	TGCAGCGTTGGGGCCCGGGAATATTCACCCCTCCACTTT
TRBJ1-5	TRBD1	NA	TRBV6-5	CASSRTGVGQPQHF	TGTGCCAGCAGTAGGACAGGGGTCGGTCAGCCCCAGCATTTT
TRBJ1-2	TRBD1	NA	TRBV4-2	CASSQDQRGQGYPF	TGTGCCAGCAGCCAAGATCAGAGGGGGCAAGGCTACCCCTTC
TRBJ1-2	TRBD1	NA	TRBV27	CASRIQGTNYGYTF	TGTGCCAGCAGAATACAGGGGACTAACTATGGCTACACCTTC
TRBJ2-7	NA	NA	TRBV27	CASSSDSGAYEQYF	TGTGCCAGCAGTTCCGATAGCGGAGCCTACGAGCAGTACTTC
TRBJ1-2	NA	NA	TRBV28	CASSLWGGVGARGYTF	TGTGCCAGCAGTTTATGGGGAGGGGTAGGGGCTCGTGGCTACACCTTC
TRBJ2-7	TRBD1	NA	TRBV5-4	CASSNRGQGFYEQYF	TGTGCCAGCAGTAACAGGGGACAGGGCTTCTACGAGCAGTACTTC
TRBJ2-1	TRBD2	NA	TRBV2	CASSDGLASEQFF	TGTGCCAGCAGCGACGGACTAGCAAGTGAGCAGTTCTTC
TRBJ2-5	NA	NA	TRBV6-1	CASSRETQYF	TGTGCCAGCAGTCGAGAGACCCAGTACTTC
TRBJ2-7	NA	NA	TRBV6-1	CASSEMFLLATYEQYF	TGTGCCAGCAGTGAAATGTTCCTTCTAGCTACCTACGAGCAGTACTTC
TRBJ1-5	NA	NA	TRBV30	CAWSVQAGQPQHF	TGTGCCTGGAGTGTCCAGGCGGGACAGCCCCAGCATTTT
TRBJ1-1	NA	NA	TRBV11-2	CASSSLGQRGMDTEAFF	TGTGCCAGCAGCTCGTTAGGCCAGCGGGGGATGGACACTGAAGCTTTCTTT
TRBJ1-1	TRBD1	NA	TRBV13	CASSQPRTGVSNTEAFF	TGTGCCAGCAGCCAACCTCGGACAGGGGTCTCGAACACTGAAGCTTTCTTT
TRBJ1-1	TRBD1	NA	TRBV5-6	CASSFRQGLNTEAFF	TGTGCCAGCAGCTTTAGACAGGGTTTGAACACTGAAGCTTTCTTT
TRBJ2-2	TRBD2	NA	TRBV9	CASSGSQSSGRVTGELFF	TGTGCCAGCAGCGGATCCCAGAGTAGCGGGAGAGTAACCGGGGAGCTGTTTTTT
TRBJ2-1	TRBD2	NA	TRBV5-4	CASSSGLAGANPYNEQFF	TGTGCCAGCAGCTCGGGACTAGCGGGAGCTAACCCCTACAATGAGCAGTTCTTC
TRBJ2-7	TRBD1	once	TRBV6-5	CASSFPGQGYEQYF	TGTGCCAGCAGTTTCCCGGGACAGGGCTACGAGCAGTACTTC
TRBJ2-3	NA	once	TRBV7-6	CASSLAVLATDTQYF	TGTGCCAGCAGCTTAGCGGTCCTAGCTACAGATACGCAGTATTTT
TRBJ2-1	NA	NA	TRBV27	CASRNGVHNEQFF	TGTGCCAGCAGGAACGGGGTACACAATGAGCAGTTCTTC
TRBJ2-1	NA	NA	TRBV7-6	CASSLDVGAYNEQFF	TGTGCCAGCAGCTTAGATGTGGGAGCCTACAATGAGCAGTTCTTC
TRBJ2-2	NA	few	TRBV4-1	CASSPGTLGTGELFF	TGCGCCAGCAGCCCAGGGACTCTGGGAACCGGGGAGCTGTTTTTT
TRBJ2-1	NA	NA	TRBV12-5	CASADLSTGYYNEQFF	TGTGCTAGTGCCGATTTGAGTACCGGATACTACAATGAGCAGTTCTTC
TRBJ1-5	TRBD1	NA	TRBV6-6	CASSPNRGETHQPQHF	TGTGCCAGCAGTCCTAACAGGGGGGAAACGCATCAGCCCCAGCATTTT
TRBJ1-2	NA	NA	TRBV25-1	CASSEYGSGYTF	TGTGCCAGCAGTGAGTATGGTAGTGGCTACACCTTC
TRBJ1-1	NA	NA	TRBV5-4	CASSLAAEAFF	TGTGCCAGCAGCTTGGCCGCTGAAGCTTTCTTT
TRBJ2-5	TRBD1	few	TRBV5-1	CASSSFRDRGPPGSDQETQYF	TGCGCCAGCAGCTCGTTCCGGGACAGGGGGCCCCCGGGATCTGACCAAGAGACCCAGTACTTC
TRBJ1-5	TRBD1	few	TRBV18	CASSSQGADQPQHF	TGTGCCAGCTCATCACAGGGGGCGGATCAGCCCCAGCATTTT
TRBJ2-1	TRBD2	NA	TRBV29-1	CSGAGGGNEQFF	TGCAGCGGGGCGGGAGGGGGCAATGAGCAGTTCTTC
TRBJ2-5	TRBD2	NA	TRBV7-9	CASSQLADQETQYF	TGTGCCAGCAGCCAACTAGCGGACCAAGAGACCCAGTACTTC
TRBJ1-3	NA	NA	TRBV9	CASSVAGQSGNTIYF	TGTGCCAGCAGCGTAGCAGGGCAATCTGGAAACACCATATATTTT
TRBJ1-1	TRBD1	once	TRBV15	CATSRSGQLPNTEAFF	TGTGCCACCAGCAGATCGGGACAGCTACCGAACACTGAAGCTTTCTTT
TRBJ2-7	NA	NA	TRBV5-6	CASSLAEWEQYF	TGTGCCAGCAGCTTGGCCGAGTGGGAGCAGTACTTC
TRBJ1-3	NA	NA	TRBV6-5	CASSLTQAGGTIYF	TGTGCCAGCAGTTTAACGCAGGCCGGGGGAACCATATATTTT
TRBJ2-3	TRBD1	NA	TRBV19	CASKSPGQGVTDTQYF	TGTGCCAGTAAATCCCCGGGACAGGGGGTAACAGATACGCAGTATTTT
TRBJ2-3	TRBD2	NA	TRBV9	CASSVEAGVDTDTQYF	TGTGCCAGCAGCGTAGAGGCGGGGGTAGACACAGATACGCAGTATTTT
TRBJ2-3	TRBD2	NA	TRBV5-6	CASSLGLARTDTQYF	TGTGCCAGCAGCTTAGGACTAGCTCGCACAGATACGCAGTATTTT
TRBJ2-2	TRBD1	NA	TRBV7-8	CASSLRTGATGELFF	TGTGCCAGCAGCTTAAGGACAGGGGCCACCGGGGAGCTGTTTTTT
TRBJ2-4	NA	NA	TRBV19	CASSPTLGLAKNIQYF	TGTGCCAGTAGTCCAACCCTGGGACTAGCCAAAAACATTCAGTACTTC
TRBJ2-2	NA	NA	TRBV5-1	CASSLTGSEAGELFF	TGCGCCAGCAGCCTAACAGGGAGCGAAGCCGGGGAGCTGTTTTTT
TRBJ2-3	TRBD1	NA	TRBV19	CASSIDGTGQADTQYF	TGTGCCAGTAGTATAGATGGGACAGGGCAAGCAGATACGCAGTATTTT
TRBJ1-2	NA	NA	TRBV4-1	CASSQMEDSYGYTF	TGCGCCAGCAGTCAGATGGAGGACAGCTATGGCTACACCTTC
TRBJ1-2	TRBD1	NA	TRBV9	CASSVGDNRGGYGYTF	TGTGCCAGCAGCGTAGGAGATAACAGGGGTGGCTATGGCTACACCTTC
TRBJ2-1	NA	NA	TRBV29-1	CSVGVGGNEQFF	TGCAGCGTTGGAGTGGGGGGCAATGAGCAGTTCTTC
TRBJ2-6	NA	NA	TRBV7-9	CASSSSPPIRSGANVLTF	TGTGCCAGCAGCTCGAGCCCACCCATTCGCTCTGGGGCCAACGTCCTGACTTTC
TRBJ1-6	NA	NA	TRBV19	CASTADTANSPLHF	TGTGCCAGTACCGCAGACACAGCCAATTCACCCCTCCACTTT
TRBJ1-4	NA	NA	TRBV19	CASSSIRGSNEKLFF	TGTGCCAGTAGTTCCATCAGGGGATCAAATGAAAAACTGTTTTTT
TRBJ1-1	TRBD1	NA	TRBV7-6	CASSLGQGVTEAFF	TGTGCCAGCAGCTTAGGCCAGGGGGTCACTGAAGCTTTCTTT
TRBJ2-5	TRBD1	NA	TRBV9	CASSWTGGEQETQYF	TGTGCCAGCAGTTGGACAGGGGGAGAACAAGAGACCCAGTACTTC
TRBJ1-2	NA	once	TRBV5-1	CASSLGAEGYTF	TGCGCCAGCAGCTTGGGGGCAGAGGGCTACACCTTC
TRBJ2-1	TRBD1	once	TRBV5-1	CASSSTGSSYNEQFF	TGCGCCAGCAGCTCGACAGGGAGCTCCTACAATGAGCAGTTCTTC